This paragraph covers one T cell receptor beta chain sequence. Its antigen is not identified. Germline lookup yields CDR1 SGHTA and CDR2 FQGNSA. CDR3 length: 16 residues. V lost 2 bases and J lost 3; bases outside the gene matches: 9. The data stem from a study of cytomegalovirus exposure and HLA in healthy donors. The study, taken as a whole, reports: The study flagged about 150 TCR beta chains as cytomegalovirus-associated. Rare TCR sequences dominated, though some public TCRs recurred in many donors.

Though probably carrying unrecorded immune exposures, donors were nominally healthy at sampling. Amplification used 60 Vbeta primers and 13 Jbeta primers. TCRdb's table, derived via immunoSEQ multiplex PCR, lists solely in-frame clones and lacks some. Found here are hundreds of thousands of clones, approximately 70% of them singletons; the top ten hold about 3%. This chain connects TRBV7-2 to TRBJ2-5; 7 nucleotides align to TRBD2. The TCR comes from a man aged 40-55 years in good health and CMV-seropositive. Sequencing used PBMCs. CDR3 bases: TGTGCCAGCAGCTTATGGCGCCGCGCGGGGGAAGAGACCCAGTACTTC. Protein: CASSLWRRAGEETQYF.